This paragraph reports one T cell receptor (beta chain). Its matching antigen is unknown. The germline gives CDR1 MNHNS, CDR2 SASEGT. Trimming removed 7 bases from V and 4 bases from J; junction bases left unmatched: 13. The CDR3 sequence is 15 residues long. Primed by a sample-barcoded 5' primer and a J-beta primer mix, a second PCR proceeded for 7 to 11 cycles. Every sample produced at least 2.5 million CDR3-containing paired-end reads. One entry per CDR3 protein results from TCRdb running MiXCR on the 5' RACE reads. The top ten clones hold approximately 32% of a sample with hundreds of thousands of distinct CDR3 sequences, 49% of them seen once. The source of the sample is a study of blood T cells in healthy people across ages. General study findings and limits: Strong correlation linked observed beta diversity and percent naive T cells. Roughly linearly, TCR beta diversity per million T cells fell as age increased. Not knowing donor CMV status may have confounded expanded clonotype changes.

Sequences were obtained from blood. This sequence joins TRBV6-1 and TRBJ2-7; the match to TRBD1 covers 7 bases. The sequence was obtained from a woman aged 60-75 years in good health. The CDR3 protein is CASTHDRDRDYEQYF. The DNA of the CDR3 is TGTGCCAGCACCCATGACCGGGACAGAGATTACGAGCAGTACTTC.